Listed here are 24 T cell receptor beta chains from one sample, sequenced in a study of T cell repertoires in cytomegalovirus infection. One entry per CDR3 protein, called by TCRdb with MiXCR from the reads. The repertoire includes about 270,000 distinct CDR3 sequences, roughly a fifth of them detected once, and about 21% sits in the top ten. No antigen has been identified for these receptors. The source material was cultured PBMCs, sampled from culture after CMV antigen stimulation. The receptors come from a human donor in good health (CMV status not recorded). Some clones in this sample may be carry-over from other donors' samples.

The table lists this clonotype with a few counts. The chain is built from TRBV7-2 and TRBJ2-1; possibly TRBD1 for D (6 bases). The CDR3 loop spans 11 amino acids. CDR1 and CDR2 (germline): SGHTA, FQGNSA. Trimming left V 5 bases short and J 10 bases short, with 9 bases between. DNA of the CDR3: TGTGCCAGCAGCCGAGGGACAGAGCAGTTCTTC. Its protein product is CASSRGTEQFF.

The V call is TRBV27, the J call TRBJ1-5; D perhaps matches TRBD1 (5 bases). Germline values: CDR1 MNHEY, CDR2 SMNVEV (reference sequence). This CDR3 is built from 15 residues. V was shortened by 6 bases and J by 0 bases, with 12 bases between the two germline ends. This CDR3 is CASRLGGVSNQPQHF. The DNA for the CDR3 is TGTGCCAGCAGACTGGGAGGGGTTAGCAATCAGCCCCAGCATTTT.

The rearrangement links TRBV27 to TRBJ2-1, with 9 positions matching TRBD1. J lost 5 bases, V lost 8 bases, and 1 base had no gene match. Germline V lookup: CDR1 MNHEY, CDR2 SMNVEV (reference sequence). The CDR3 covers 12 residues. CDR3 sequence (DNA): TGTGCCAGCGGGGACAGGGACAATGAGCAGTTCTTC. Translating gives CASGDRDNEQFF.

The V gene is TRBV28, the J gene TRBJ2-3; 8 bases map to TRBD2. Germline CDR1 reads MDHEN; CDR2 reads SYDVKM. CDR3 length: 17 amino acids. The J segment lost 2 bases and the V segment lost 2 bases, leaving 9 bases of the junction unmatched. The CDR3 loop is CASSLEPGAGATDTQYF. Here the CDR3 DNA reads TGTGCCAGCAGTTTAGAACCCGGAGCGGGAGCCACAGATACGCAGTATTTT.

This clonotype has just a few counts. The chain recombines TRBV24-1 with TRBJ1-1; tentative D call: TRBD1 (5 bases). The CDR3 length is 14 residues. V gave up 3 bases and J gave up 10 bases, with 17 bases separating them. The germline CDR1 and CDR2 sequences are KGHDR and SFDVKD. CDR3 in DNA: TGTGCCACCAGTGATCCCGCAACACACGGGGGAGCTTTCTTT. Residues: CATSDPATHGGAFF.

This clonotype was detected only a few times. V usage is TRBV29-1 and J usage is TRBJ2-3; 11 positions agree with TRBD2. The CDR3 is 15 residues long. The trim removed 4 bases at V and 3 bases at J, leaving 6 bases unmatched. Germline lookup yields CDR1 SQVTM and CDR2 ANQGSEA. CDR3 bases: TGCAGCGTTGCTGCACTAGCGGGAGTGACAGATACGCAGTATTTT. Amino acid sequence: CSVAALAGVTDTQYF.

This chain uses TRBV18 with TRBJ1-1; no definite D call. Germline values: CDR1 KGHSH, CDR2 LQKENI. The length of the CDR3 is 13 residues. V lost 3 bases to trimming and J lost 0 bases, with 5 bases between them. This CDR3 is CASSPTMNTEAFF. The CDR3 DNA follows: TGTGCCAGCTCACCGACAATGAACACTGAAGCTTTCTTT. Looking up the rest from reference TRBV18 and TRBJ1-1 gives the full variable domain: NAGVMQNPRHLVRRRGQEARLRCSPMKGHSHVYWYRQLPEEGLKFMVYLQKENIIDESGMPKERFSAEFPKEGPSILRIQQVVRGDSAAYFCASSPTMNTEAFFGQGTRLTVV.

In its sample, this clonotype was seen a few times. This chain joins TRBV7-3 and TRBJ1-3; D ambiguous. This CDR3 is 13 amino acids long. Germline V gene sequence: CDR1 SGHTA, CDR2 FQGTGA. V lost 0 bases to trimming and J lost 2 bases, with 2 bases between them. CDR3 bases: TGTGCCAGCAGCTTAACGGCTGGAAACACCATATATTTT. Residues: CASSLTAGNTIYF.

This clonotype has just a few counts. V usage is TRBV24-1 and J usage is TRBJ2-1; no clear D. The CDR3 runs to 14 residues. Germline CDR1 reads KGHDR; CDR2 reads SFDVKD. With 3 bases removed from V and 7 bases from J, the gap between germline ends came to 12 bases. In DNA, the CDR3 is TGTGCCACCAGTGATGCCTGGGTTGGGAATGAGCAGTTCTTC. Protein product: CATSDAWVGNEQFF.

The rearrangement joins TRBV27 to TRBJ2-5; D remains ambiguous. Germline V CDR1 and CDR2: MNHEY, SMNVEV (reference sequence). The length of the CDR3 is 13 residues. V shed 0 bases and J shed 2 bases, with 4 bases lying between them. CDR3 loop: CASSLSYQETQYF. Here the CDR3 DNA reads TGTGCCAGCAGTTTATCCTATCAAGAGACCCAGTACTTC.

CDR3 region: CSARDVDSTYNEQFF. Here the CDR3 DNA reads TGCAGTGCTAGAGATGTTGACAGTACCTACAATGAGCAGTTCTTC. The J gene is TRBJ2-1, the V gene TRBV20-1; D is possibly TRBD1 (5 bases). The V gene's germline CDR1 is DFQATT and CDR2 SNEGSKA (reference sequence). V lost 0 bases and J lost 2, with 11 bases in between. The length of the CDR3 is 15 residues.

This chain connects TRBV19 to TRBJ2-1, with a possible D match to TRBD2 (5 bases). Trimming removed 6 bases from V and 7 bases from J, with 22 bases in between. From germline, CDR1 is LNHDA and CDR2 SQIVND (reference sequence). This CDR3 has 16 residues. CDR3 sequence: CASRPPGWTGSNEQFF. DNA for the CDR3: TGTGCCAGTAGACCTCCGGGGTGGACGGGGTCAAATGAGCAGTTCTTC. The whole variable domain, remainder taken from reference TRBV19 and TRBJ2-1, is DGGITQSPKYLFRKEGQNVTLSCEQNLNHDAMYWYRQDPGQGLRLIYYSQIVNDFQKGDIAEGYSVSREKKESFPLTVTSAQKNPTAFYLCASRPPGWTGSNEQFFGPGTRLTVL.

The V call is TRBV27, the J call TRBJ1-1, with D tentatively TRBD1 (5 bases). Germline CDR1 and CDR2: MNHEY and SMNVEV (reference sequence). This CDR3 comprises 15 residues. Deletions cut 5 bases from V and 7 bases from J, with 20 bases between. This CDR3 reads CASSPRAGRFGEAFF. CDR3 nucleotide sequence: TGTGCCAGCAGTCCCCGCGCAGGGAGATTTGGTGAAGCTTTCTTT.

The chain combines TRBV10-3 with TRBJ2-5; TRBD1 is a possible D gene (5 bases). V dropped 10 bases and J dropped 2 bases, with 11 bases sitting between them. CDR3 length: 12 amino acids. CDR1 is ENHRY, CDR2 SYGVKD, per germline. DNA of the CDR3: TGTGCCACACAGGACATTCAAGAGACCCAGTACTTC. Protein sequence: CATQDIQETQYF.

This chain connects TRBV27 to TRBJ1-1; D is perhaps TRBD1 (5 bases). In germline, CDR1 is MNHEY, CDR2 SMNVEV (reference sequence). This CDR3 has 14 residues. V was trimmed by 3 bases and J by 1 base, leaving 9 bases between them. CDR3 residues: CASSFRGGNTEAFF. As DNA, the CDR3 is TGTGCCAGCAGTTTCCGGGGGGGGAACACTGAAGCTTTCTTT.

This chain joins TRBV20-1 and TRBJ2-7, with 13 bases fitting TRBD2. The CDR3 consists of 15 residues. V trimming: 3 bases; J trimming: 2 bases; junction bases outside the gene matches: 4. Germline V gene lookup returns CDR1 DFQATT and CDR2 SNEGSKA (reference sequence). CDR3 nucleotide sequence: TGCAGTGCTAGGGACGGGACTAGCGGGACCTACGAGCAGTACTTC. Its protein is CSARDGTSGTYEQYF.

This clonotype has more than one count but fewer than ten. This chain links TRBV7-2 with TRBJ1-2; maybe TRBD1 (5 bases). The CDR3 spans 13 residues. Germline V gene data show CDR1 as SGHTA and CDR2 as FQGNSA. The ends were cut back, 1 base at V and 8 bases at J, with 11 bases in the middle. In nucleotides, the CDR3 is TGTGCCAGCAGCTTAGACAGGCTAACCGGCTACACCTTC. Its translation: CASSLDRLTGYTF. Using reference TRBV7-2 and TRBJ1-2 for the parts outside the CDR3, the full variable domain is GAGVSQSPSNKVTEKGKDVELRCDPISGHTALYWYRQSLGQGLEFLIYFQGNSAPDKSGLPSDRFSAERTGGSVSTLTIQRTQQEDSAVYLCASSLDRLTGYTFGSGTRLTVV.

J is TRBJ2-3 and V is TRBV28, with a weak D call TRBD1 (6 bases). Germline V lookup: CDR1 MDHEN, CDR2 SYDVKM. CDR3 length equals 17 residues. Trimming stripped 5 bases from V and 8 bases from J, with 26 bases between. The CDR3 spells CASSHEGDVFPGGTQYF. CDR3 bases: TGTGCCAGCAGTCACGAGGGGGACGTGTTCCCCGGTGGTACGCAGTATTTT.

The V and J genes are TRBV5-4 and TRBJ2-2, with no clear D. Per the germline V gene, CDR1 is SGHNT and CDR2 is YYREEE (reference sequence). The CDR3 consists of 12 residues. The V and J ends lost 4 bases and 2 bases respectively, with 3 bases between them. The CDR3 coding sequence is TGTGCCAGCAGCACCAACACCGGGGAGCTGTTTTTT. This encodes CASSTNTGELFF.

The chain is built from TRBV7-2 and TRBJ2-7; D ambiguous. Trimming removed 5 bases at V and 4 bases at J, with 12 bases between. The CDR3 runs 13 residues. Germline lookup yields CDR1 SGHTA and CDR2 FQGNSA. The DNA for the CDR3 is TGTGCCAGCAGCCCCGGACGGATATACGAGCAGTACTTC. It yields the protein CASSPGRIYEQYF.

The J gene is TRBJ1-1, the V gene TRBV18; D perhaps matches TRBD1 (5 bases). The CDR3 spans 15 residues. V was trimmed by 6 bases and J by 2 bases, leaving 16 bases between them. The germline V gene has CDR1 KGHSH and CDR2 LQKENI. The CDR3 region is CASSNSGGDNTEAFF. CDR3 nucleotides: TGTGCCAGCTCGAACTCGGGGGGGGATAACACTGAAGCTTTCTTT.

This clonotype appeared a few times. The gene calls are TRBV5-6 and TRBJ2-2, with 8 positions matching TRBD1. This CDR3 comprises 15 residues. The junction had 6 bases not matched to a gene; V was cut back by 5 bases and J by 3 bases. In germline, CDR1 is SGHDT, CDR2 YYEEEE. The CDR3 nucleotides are TGTGCCAGCAGTGCCGGACAGGGACACACCGGGGAGCTGTTTTTT. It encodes CASSAGQGHTGELFF.

CDR3 region: CASSLFRVSTEAFF. The CDR3 DNA reads TGTGCCAGCAGTTTATTCAGGGTTAGCACTGAAGCTTTCTTT. The chain employs TRBV12-3 or TRBV12-4 and TRBJ1-1, with D possibly matching TRBD1 (5 bases). Trimming shortened V by 2 bases and J by 4 bases, and 11 bases separated the two germline ends. The CDR3 extends over 14 amino acids.

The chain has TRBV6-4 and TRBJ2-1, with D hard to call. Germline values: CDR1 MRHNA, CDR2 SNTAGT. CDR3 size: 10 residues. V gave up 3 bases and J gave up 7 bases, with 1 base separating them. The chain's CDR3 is CASSDNEQFF. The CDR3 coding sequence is TGTGCCAGCAGTGATAATGAGCAGTTCTTC.